Here is one T cell receptor (beta chain) with its context. Antigen: not known. The CDR3 has 15 residues. Germline V gene sequence: CDR1 SGHRS, CDR2 YFSETQ. With 4 bases clipped from V and 4 bases from J, the junction kept 9 bases outside the gene matches. This sample stems from a study of T-cell reconstitution after alpha-beta-depleted transplantation in children. As it was prepared, the TCRbeta library received unique molecular identifiers. MiXCR, run by TCRdb on the PCR reads, gives a single entry per CDR3 protein. The sample shows around 450,000 distinct CDR3 sequences, roughly 17% of them seen only once. The study's findings and limits: Certain patients had high TCRbeta diversity at day 60, and it came from recipient T cells and thymic progenitors that survived. Fresh T-cell production supplied most of the T-cell counts and diversity seen one year after transplant. Approximately two months post-transplant, alpha-beta T cells reportedly originated from several hundred expanded graft clones.

The specimen was PBMCs, mostly from graft donor cells, collected 360 days after TCRalphabeta/CD19-depleted stem cell transplant. This receptor was identified in a boy in the first two years of life who had a stem cell transplant for Wiskott-Aldrich syndrome, so the T cells may come from the graft donor. The chain joins TRBV5-1 to TRBJ2-7; 9 nucleotides agree with TRBD1. CDR3 coding DNA: TGCGCCAGCAGCGCCCCGGACAGGGGATTATACGAGCAGTACTTC. Its protein is CASSAPDRGLYEQYF.